This T cell receptor beta chain was sequenced for a study of T cells after yellow fever vaccination. In its sample, this clonotype was seen a few times. The V gene end was trimmed by 4 bases and the J gene end by 4 bases; junction bases not matched to a gene: 9. CDR3 size: 18 residues. CDR1 MGHRA and CDR2 YSYEKL come from the germline V gene. A process of 5'RACE template switching, which added a universal primer site and UMIs, was used to make TCR cDNA. TCRdb ran MiXCR on the 5' RACE reads and lists one entry per CDR3 protein. Of just over 300,000 distinct CDR3 sequences in the sample, around 4% were seen once.

This TCR derives from a man younger than 30 who received the YFV17D yellow fever vaccine. Sequenced here: PBMCs, sampled on the day of the yellow fever booster vaccination. The genes are TRBV4-1 and TRBJ2-1, with 14 nucleotides matching TRBD2. The CDR3 here is CASSRGLAGGPRYNEQFF. CDR3 in DNA: TGCGCCAGCAGCCGAGGACTAGCGGGGGGTCCTAGGTACAATGAGCAGTTCTTC.